This TCR beta chain is drawn from a study of CD8 T cells in ankylosing spondylitis (dated by TCRdb to 2016 to 2017). Study-wide context: The study set out to find disease-linked TCR variants by profiling T cell receptor beta repertoires in ankylosing spondylitis patients and healthy donors. In total, the full study cohort was made up of about 110 healthy donors and 25 to 30 ankylosing spondylitis patients. Samples of peripheral blood were taken, and for ankylosing spondylitis patients, synovial fluid was collected as well.

Broader findings and caveats from the paper: Some of the motif variants had been reported before in the synovial fluid and blood of reactive arthritis patients, a finding that suggests common disease-initiation mechanisms. Blood from ankylosing spondylitis patients appeared to be characterized by a TCR beta motif made up of 8 or 9 highly homologous amino acid variants. The disease-linked clones showed a CD8+ phenotype and occurred at relatively low frequencies in peripheral blood. The disease-linked clones were reported as significantly enriched in matched synovial fluid samples from ankylosing spondylitis patients.

TCRdb lists the instrument as Illumina HiSeq 2500. Quantitative 5'-RACE with molecular barcodes was the method used to prepare the TCR beta libraries. In the source study's methods: Disease-linked TCR variants were identified with a new computational method built on a probabilistic model of VDJ rearrangement. Clones were called with MiXCR by TCRdb after fastp trimmed the public reads at Q25, and only in-frame beta chains were retained. Each CDR3 protein gets just one entry, which takes the most common genes and DNA from the rows behind it. V and J calls and clone size were set by TCRdb, not the authors. Recorded for this sample are some 140,000 distinct CDR3 sequences; about a sixth of them occurred a single time. The top ten clonotypes cover about 33% of the sample. In its sample, this clonotype was seen a few times. Its specific antigen is unknown. No much larger clonotype is one base removed from it; base qualities were not supplied.

The CDR3 starts with the cysteine, ends with the phenylalanine, and has 15 residues. Kept here is only the CDR3 DNA, which spans 45 bases and is read in frame from base 1. From a lookup of the germline V gene (reference sequence), CDR1 and CDR2 are MNHEY and SMNVEV. Trimming takes 8 bases from V and 8 bases from J, and the germline ends sit 22 bases apart. This chain joins TRBV27 to TRBJ2-4; TRBD2 is a possible D gene, resting on 7 matching bases. The sequencing input was blood, either unsorted or a sorted T cell fraction (not recorded which). This TCR was recovered from a male donor with ankylosing spondylitis. The CDR3 region: CASRWGGGGLDIQYF. The DNA sequence is given as TGTGCCAGCCGCTGGGGGGGAGGGGGATTGGACATTCAGTACTTC.